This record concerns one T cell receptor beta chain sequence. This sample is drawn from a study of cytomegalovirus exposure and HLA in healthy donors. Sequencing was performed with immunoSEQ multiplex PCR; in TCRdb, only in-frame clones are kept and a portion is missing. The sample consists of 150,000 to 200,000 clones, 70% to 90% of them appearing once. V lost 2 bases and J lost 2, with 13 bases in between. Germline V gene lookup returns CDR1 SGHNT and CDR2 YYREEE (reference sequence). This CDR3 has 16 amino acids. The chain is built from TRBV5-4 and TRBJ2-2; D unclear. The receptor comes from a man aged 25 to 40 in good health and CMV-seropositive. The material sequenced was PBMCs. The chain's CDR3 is CASSFDPGYNTGELFF. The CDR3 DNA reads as TGTGCCAGCAGCTTCGATCCAGGCTACAACACCGGGGAGCTGTTTTTT.